This T cell receptor (beta chain) was found in a study of T-cell memory formation after mild COVID-19. Study observations and caveats: Nothing showed for sure that second-wave clones peaking on day 37 were SARS-CoV-2 specific. Clones contracting across day 15 to 85 had a balanced CD4/CD8 profile; later expanding clones leaned CD4+.

Germline values: CDR1 LGHNA, CDR2 YSLEER. The trim removed 4 bases at V and 0 bases at J, leaving 7 bases unmatched. The length of the CDR3 is 16 residues. This clonotype was counted ten times or more. Antigen unknown. Employing constant-segment primers, 5'RACE generated TCR alpha and TCR beta cDNA libraries bearing sample barcodes and UMIs. TCRdb called the 5' RACE reads again in MiXCR, with one record for every CDR3 protein. The data show 300,000 to 400,000 distinct CDR3 sequences, with 25% to 30% seen just once and roughly 12% held by the top ten. The rearrangement joins TRBV4-3 to TRBJ2-7; 9 bases fit TRBD2. The sequenced sample was PBMCs or a T cell subset sorted from them (not recorded which). This receptor was taken from an adult woman who had mild COVID-19 (a few samples of this study predate the infection). Cell type and time point are not known. CDR3 in DNA: TGCGCCAGCAGCCTCTCGAAAGCGGGAGGCTCCTACGAGCAGTACTTC. It yields the protein CASSLSKAGGSYEQYF.